The 9 T cell receptor beta chains listed next were all sequenced from one sample in a study of cytomegalovirus exposure and HLA in healthy donors. The method was immunoSEQ multiplex PCR; TCRdb's version includes in-frame clones alone and lacks a portion of them. This repertoire shows around 130,000 clones, approximately 81% found once; its top ten account for under 2.5%. The sequencing sample was made of PBMCs. These receptors were collected from a woman aged 25 to 39 in good health and CMV-seronegative.

The CDR3 loop reads CASSSLAGLPQETQYF. CDR3 DNA sequence: TGTGCCAGCAGCTCCCTCGCGGGCCTCCCCCAAGAGACCCAGTACTTC. V usage is TRBV7-9 and J usage is TRBJ2-5; D might be TRBD2 (5 bases). CDR3 length: 16 amino acids. Germline V gene lookup returns CDR1 SEHNR and CDR2 FQNEAQ (reference sequence). Deletions cut 4 bases from V and 1 base from J, with 16 bases between.

In regard to this clone: The sample holds other DNA sequences that translate to the same CDR3. The chain uses TRBV7-9 and TRBJ2-1, with 12 bases fitting TRBD1. CDR1 and CDR2 (germline): SEHNR, FQNEAQ (reference sequence). Trimming cost V 5 bases and J 6 bases; bases outside gene matches: 5. This CDR3 has 15 amino acids. The CDR3 bases are TGTGCCAGCAGCCCCCGGGACAGGGGGCTCAATGAGCAGTTCTTC. As protein: CASSPRDRGLNEQFF.

The rearrangement links TRBV2 to TRBJ2-3; TRBD2 agrees at 9 bases. The ends lost 4 bases at V and 4 bases at J; junction bases unmatched: 6. This CDR3 contains 15 residues. Germline CDR1 and CDR2: SNHLY and FYNNEI. The CDR3 coding sequence is TGTGCCAGCAGTGCCGGGCGGGGGGGCGCAGATACGCAGTATTTT. Protein: CASSAGRGGADTQYF.

The gene calls are TRBV30 and TRBJ2-2, with TRBD1 matching over 7 bases. Germline loops: CDR1 GTSNPN, CDR2 SVGIG (reference sequence). Trimming cost V 4 bases and J 4 bases; bases outside gene matches: 3. The CDR3 contains 13 residues. CDR3 sequence reads: CAWKTGFTGELFF. The CDR3 DNA follows: TGTGCCTGGAAGACAGGGTTCACCGGGGAGCTGTTTTTT. Combining the CDR3 with reference TRBV30 and TRBJ2-2 gives the whole variable domain SQTIHQWPATLVQPVGSPLSLECTVEGTSNPNLYWYRQAAGRGLQLLFYSVGIGQISSEVPQNLSASRPQDRQFILSSKKLLLSDSGFYLCAWKTGFTGELFFGEGSRLTVL.

The J gene is TRBJ2-3, the V gene TRBV7-8; D is uncertain. Germline V CDR1 and CDR2: SGHVS, FQNEAQ. V was cut by 0 bases and J by 0 bases, with 10 bases left in between. The CDR3 totals 16 residues. CDR3 DNA sequence: TGTGCCAGCAGCTTAGCTCGGTCCGATAGCACAGATACGCAGTATTTT. Amino acid sequence: CASSLARSDSTDTQYF.

The chain employs TRBV5-4 and TRBJ2-5; D is unclear. The V gene's germline CDR1 is SGHNT and CDR2 YYREEE (reference sequence). V was clipped by 0 bases and J by 5 bases, with 8 bases between them. The CDR3 runs 13 residues. CDR3 DNA: TGTGCCAGCAGCTTGGTTCCTGCGGAGACCCAGTACTTC. Protein: CASSLVPAETQYF.

The CDR3 DNA is TGTGCCAGTAGTATAGGAGTAATTAACTATGGCTACACCTTC. Translating gives CASSIGVINYGYTF. The chain is built from TRBV19 and TRBJ1-2; D not certain. V lost 1 base, J lost 1 base, and 7 bases lay in between. From germline, CDR1 is LNHDA and CDR2 SQIVND (reference sequence). CDR3 size: 14 residues.

The table lists this clone with a count of one. The chain employs TRBV29-1 and TRBJ1-1; unclear D gene. Trimming removed 4 bases at V and 4 bases at J, with 28 bases between. The germline V gene encodes CDR1 SQVTM and CDR2 ANQGSEA. The CDR3 is 18 amino acids. The CDR3 coding sequence is TGCAGCGTTGCGGTAATAGTCGCGGGTGTCCGGGTAAGCACTGAAGCTTTCTTT. Its translation is CSVAVIVAGVRVSTEAFF.

The chain joins TRBV7-8 to TRBJ1-4; a weak D match, TRBD1 (6 bases). This CDR3 has 15 amino acids. Germline V gives CDR1 SGHVS, CDR2 FQNEAQ. The V gene lost 0 bases and the J gene lost 3 bases, with 8 bases spanning the gap. CDR3: CASSLAGAPNEKLFF. Written as DNA, the CDR3 is TGTGCCAGCAGCTTAGCGGGGGCACCTAATGAAAAACTGTTTTTT.